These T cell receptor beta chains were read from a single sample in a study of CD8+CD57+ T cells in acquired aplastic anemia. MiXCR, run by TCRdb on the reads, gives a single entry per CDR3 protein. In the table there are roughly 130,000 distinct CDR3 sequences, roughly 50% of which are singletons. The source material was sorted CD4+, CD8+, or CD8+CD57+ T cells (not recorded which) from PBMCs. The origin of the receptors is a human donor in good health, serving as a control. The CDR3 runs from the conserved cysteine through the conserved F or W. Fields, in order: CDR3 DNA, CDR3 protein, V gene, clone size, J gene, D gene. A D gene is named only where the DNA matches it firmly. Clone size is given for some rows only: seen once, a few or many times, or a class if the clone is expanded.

CDR3 DNA: TGTGCCAGCAGCCCCTCAGGGGTAATTGCGCAGTATTTT
CDR3 protein: CASSPSGVIAQYF
V gene: TRBV12-3/TRBV12-4
clone size: many
J gene: TRBJ2-3
D gene: -

CDR3 DNA: TGTGCCAGCAGCGACTGGGACAGGGACTACAATGAGCAGTTCTTC
CDR3 protein: CASSDWDRDYNEQFF
V gene: TRBV5-5
clone size: many
J gene: TRBJ2-1
D gene: TRBD1

CDR3 DNA: TGTGCCAGCAGCGTAGGCCCCGACAGCCTGTCAGAGGGCTACACCTTC
CDR3 protein: CASSVGPDSLSEGYTF
V gene: TRBV9
clone size: -
J gene: TRBJ1-2
D gene: -

CDR3 DNA: TGTGCCAGCAGCCACAGGGGCACAGATACGCAGTATTTT
CDR3 protein: CASSHRGTDTQYF
V gene: TRBV3-1
clone size: many
J gene: TRBJ2-3
D gene: -

CDR3 DNA: TGTGCCAGCAGGGATCCGGGACAGTATAGCAATCAGCCCCAGCATTTT
CDR3 protein: CASRDPGQYSNQPQHF
V gene: TRBV7-3
clone size: -
J gene: TRBJ1-5
D gene: TRBD1

CDR3 DNA: TGTGCCAGCAGTTTGATTATGGGGCGGGACTACGAGCAGTACTTC
CDR3 protein: CASSLIMGRDYEQYF
V gene: TRBV12-3/TRBV12-4
clone size: -
J gene: TRBJ2-7
D gene: -

CDR3 DNA: TGTGCCAGCAGTTTATCAGGGAACAACTATGGCTACACCTTC
CDR3 protein: CASSLSGNNYGYTF
V gene: TRBV12-3/TRBV12-4
clone size: many
J gene: TRBJ1-2
D gene: -

CDR3 DNA: TGTGCCAGCAGCTCGGGGGCATATGGCTACACCTTC
CDR3 protein: CASSSGAYGYTF
V gene: TRBV11-3
clone size: many
J gene: TRBJ1-2
D gene: -

CDR3 DNA: TGCGCCAGCTCTAGCGACTGGGAGACCCAGTACTTC
CDR3 protein: CASSSDWETQYF
V gene: TRBV10-1
clone size: -
J gene: TRBJ2-5
D gene: -

CDR3 DNA: TGTGCCACCAGCAGAGAACGGCAAGAGACCCAGTACTTC
CDR3 protein: CATSRERQETQYF
V gene: TRBV15
clone size: few
J gene: TRBJ2-5
D gene: -

CDR3 DNA: TGTGCCTCTAGCGGGGGGGCCTCGAGTACGCAGTATTTT
CDR3 protein: CASSGGASSTQYF
V gene: TRBV15
clone size: -
J gene: TRBJ2-3
D gene: TRBD2

CDR3 DNA: TGTGCCACCAGTGATAAGCACGAGGATACGCAGTATTTT
CDR3 protein: CATSDKHEDTQYF
V gene: TRBV24-1
clone size: once
J gene: TRBJ2-3
D gene: -

CDR3 DNA: TGTGCCAGCAGCTTAGCGCACCGAGGGGGCAACGAGCAGTACTTC
CDR3 protein: CASSLAHRGGNEQYF
V gene: TRBV7-2
clone size: -
J gene: TRBJ2-7
D gene: TRBD1

CDR3 DNA: TGCAGCGTTGGACAGGGGGCCCGGGAGCAGTACTTC
CDR3 protein: CSVGQGAREQYF
V gene: TRBV29-1
clone size: many
J gene: TRBJ2-7
D gene: TRBD1

CDR3 DNA: TGTGCCAGCAGCATACTCGGGATGAACTATGGCTACACCTTC
CDR3 protein: CASSILGMNYGYTF
V gene: TRBV5-4
clone size: many
J gene: TRBJ1-2
D gene: -

CDR3 DNA: TGTGCCAGCAGCTTAGCCGGGACAGTCGAAGCTTTCTTT
CDR3 protein: CASSLAGTVEAFF
V gene: TRBV7-9
clone size: many
J gene: TRBJ1-1
D gene: TRBD1

CDR3 DNA: TGTGCCAGCAGCCGCCTCGGGACTAGCGGTGACAATGAGCAGTTCTTC
CDR3 protein: CASSRLGTSGDNEQFF
V gene: TRBV4-2
clone size: many
J gene: TRBJ2-1
D gene: TRBD2

CDR3 DNA: TGTGCCAGCAACATCCAGGGAATTGAGCAGTTCTTC
CDR3 protein: CASNIQGIEQFF
V gene: TRBV9
clone size: few
J gene: TRBJ2-1
D gene: -

CDR3 DNA: TGTGCCAGCACCCCGGGACAGGGCTATGGCTACACCTTC
CDR3 protein: CASTPGQGYGYTF
V gene: TRBV7-2
clone size: -
J gene: TRBJ1-2
D gene: TRBD1

CDR3 DNA: TGTGCCAGCAGTTACGAAGAAGACTTTAACACCGGGGAGCTGTTTTTT
CDR3 protein: CASSYEEDFNTGELFF
V gene: TRBV6-5
clone size: -
J gene: TRBJ2-2
D gene: -

CDR3 DNA: TGTGCCGCGAGCAATTCTCCTAGCACAGATACGCAGTATTTT
CDR3 protein: CAASNSPSTDTQYF
V gene: TRBV2
clone size: -
J gene: TRBJ2-3
D gene: -

CDR3 DNA: TGCGCCAGCAGCTTGGCGGGGGACTTATCCTACAATGAGCAGTTCTTC
CDR3 protein: CASSLAGDLSYNEQFF
V gene: TRBV5-1
clone size: many
J gene: TRBJ2-1
D gene: -

CDR3 DNA: TGTGCCAGCAGCCCGGGGGGACTAGCGGGGTTGTCCTACGAGCAGTACTTC
CDR3 protein: CASSPGGLAGLSYEQYF
V gene: TRBV7-9
clone size: many
J gene: TRBJ2-7
D gene: TRBD2

CDR3 DNA: TGTGCCAGTAGTATACCCTACCGGGACAGGAGAACTAACTATGGCTACACCTTC
CDR3 protein: CASSIPYRDRRTNYGYTF
V gene: TRBV19
clone size: many
J gene: TRBJ1-2
D gene: TRBD1

CDR3 DNA: TGCAGTGCTAGTGAGGGGGCGCAGGTTGGCTATGGCTACACCTTC
CDR3 protein: CSASEGAQVGYGYTF
V gene: TRBV20-1
clone size: -
J gene: TRBJ1-2
D gene: TRBD1

CDR3 DNA: TGTGCCAGCAGCCAATTTCCAGCGGGGGGTATGGCAGATACGCAGTATTTT
CDR3 protein: CASSQFPAGGMADTQYF
V gene: TRBV3-1
clone size: few
J gene: TRBJ2-3
D gene: TRBD2

CDR3 DNA: TGTGCCACCAGCAGAGCGTCAGGTGGGGCTAGCGGCTACGAGCAGTACTTC
CDR3 protein: CATSRASGGASGYEQYF
V gene: TRBV15
clone size: few
J gene: TRBJ2-7
D gene: TRBD2

CDR3 DNA: TGTGCCAGTAGTATGTCAGGGGTTGGGGAAGCTTTCTTT
CDR3 protein: CASSMSGVGEAFF
V gene: TRBV19
clone size: medium-sized
J gene: TRBJ1-1
D gene: -

CDR3 DNA: TGTGCCAGCAGCCCAAGTTGGGGGGAGCTGTTTTTT
CDR3 protein: CASSPSWGELFF
V gene: TRBV5-6
clone size: few
J gene: TRBJ2-2
D gene: -

CDR3 DNA: TGTGCCAGCAGCTTAGTTGGACAGGGCGTCACTGAAGCTTTCTTT
CDR3 protein: CASSLVGQGVTEAFF
V gene: TRBV7-2
clone size: many
J gene: TRBJ1-1
D gene: TRBD1

CDR3 DNA: TGCAGTGCTAGACGGGACGGGGTTAACGGGCAGTACTTC
CDR3 protein: CSARRDGVNGQYF
V gene: TRBV20-1
clone size: -
J gene: TRBJ2-7
D gene: -

CDR3 DNA: TGTGCCAGCAGTGAACTAGCGGGGGGTCGGAGCTATGGCTACACCTTC
CDR3 protein: CASSELAGGRSYGYTF
V gene: TRBV6-1
clone size: -
J gene: TRBJ1-2
D gene: -

CDR3 DNA: TGTGCCAGCAGTGTGACTAGCGGGAGTTACGAGCAGTACTTC
CDR3 protein: CASSVTSGSYEQYF
V gene: TRBV2
clone size: -
J gene: TRBJ2-7
D gene: TRBD2

CDR3 DNA: TGTGCCAGCAGCTTAGAGATGAACACTGAAGCTTTCTTT
CDR3 protein: CASSLEMNTEAFF
V gene: TRBV7-2
clone size: -
J gene: TRBJ1-1
D gene: -

CDR3 DNA: TGCAGTGTTAGAGATGCCCGGACAGGGTTGAATGAGCAGTCCTTC
CDR3 protein: CSVRDARTGLNEQSF
V gene: TRBV20-1
clone size: -
J gene: TRBJ2-1
D gene: TRBD1

CDR3 DNA: TGCAGTGCTAGGACGGTGAACACTGAAGCTTTCTTT
CDR3 protein: CSARTVNTEAFF
V gene: TRBV20-1
clone size: -
J gene: TRBJ1-1
D gene: -

CDR3 DNA: TGCGCCAGCAGTGAGAAGGCAGGGGGCAACTACGAGCAGTACTTC
CDR3 protein: CASSEKAGGNYEQYF
V gene: TRBV10-1
clone size: once
J gene: TRBJ2-7
D gene: TRBD1

CDR3 DNA: TGTGCCAGCAGCTTAGAACCCGAGAGCAGGACCCAGTACTTC
CDR3 protein: CASSLEPESRTQYF
V gene: TRBV7-6
clone size: many
J gene: TRBJ2-5
D gene: -

CDR3 DNA: TGTGCCAGCAGCCGGGATGAAACAGATACGCAGTATTTT
CDR3 protein: CASSRDETDTQYF
V gene: TRBV5-4
clone size: many
J gene: TRBJ2-3
D gene: -

CDR3 DNA: TGTGCCAGCAGATTCGACAGGAGCACAGATACGCAGTATTTT
CDR3 protein: CASRFDRSTDTQYF
V gene: TRBV2
clone size: many
J gene: TRBJ2-3
D gene: -

CDR3 DNA: TGTGCCACCAGTGGCAGGAAACCCGAGACCCAGTACTTC
CDR3 protein: CATSGRKPETQYF
V gene: TRBV24-1
clone size: -
J gene: TRBJ2-5
D gene: -